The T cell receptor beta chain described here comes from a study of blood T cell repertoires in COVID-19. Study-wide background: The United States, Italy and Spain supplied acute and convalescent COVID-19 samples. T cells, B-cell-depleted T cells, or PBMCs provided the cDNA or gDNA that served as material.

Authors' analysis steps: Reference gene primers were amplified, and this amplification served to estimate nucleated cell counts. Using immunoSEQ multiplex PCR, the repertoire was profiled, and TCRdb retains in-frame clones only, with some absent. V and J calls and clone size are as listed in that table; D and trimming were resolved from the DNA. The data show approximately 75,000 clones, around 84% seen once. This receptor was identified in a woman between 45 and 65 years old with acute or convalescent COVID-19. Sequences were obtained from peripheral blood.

CDR3 nucleotides: TGTGCCAGCACCGAACGGACAGGGGTATTACCCCTCCACTTT. Protein sequence: CASTERTGVLPLHF. This chain links TRBV28 with TRBJ1-6; the match to TRBD1 covers 9 bases. CDR1 and CDR2 from the germline V gene are MDHEN and SYDVKM. V was pared by 7 bases and J by 12 bases, with 10 bases of the junction left unmatched. The CDR3 runs to 14 residues.